This section outlines one T cell receptor (beta chain) sequence together with its context. Its target is unknown. Germline V lookup: CDR1 SGHKS, CDR2 YYEKEE (reference sequence). Germline trimming cut 3 bases from V and 6 bases from J; bases unmatched to any gene: 5. The CDR3 runs 13 residues. The sample is drawn from a study of cytomegalovirus exposure and HLA in healthy donors. Study findings and constraints: The finding came from a later analysis; first-cohort TCR clusters tended to co-occur in the 130 or so validation repertoires.

The donors were members of the roughly 120-subject validation cohort (separate from the roughly 700-subject first cohort). Produced via immunoSEQ multiplex PCR; TCRdb's table is partial and in-frame only. The table includes 200,000 to 250,000 clones, around 90% detected once. The chain joins TRBV5-5 to TRBJ1-2; TRBD1 matches at 7 bases. This clonotype was obtained from a woman younger than 30 in good health and CMV-seropositive. The sequencing input was PBMCs. The CDR3 spells CASSSRQGDGYTF. CDR3 coding DNA: TGTGCCAGCAGCTCACGACAGGGTGATGGCTACACCTTC.